These 31 T cell receptor beta chains originate from one sample sequenced in a study of blood T cell repertoires in COVID-19 (dated by TCRdb to the early 2020s). The protocol used for the library was the immunoSEQ multiplex PCR assay. Held by TCRdb, this immuneACCESS table contains in-frame sequences only and omits some clones. Under half of the omission traces to an unresolved V gene where checked; the cause of the rest is unknown. This sample lists about 180,000 clones; around four fifths were detected once. The top ten constitute about 7% of the sample. The sample comprised peripheral blood. These receptor sequences come from a woman in her thirties or forties with COVID-19, enrolled during active disease.

The chain has TRBV28 and TRBJ2-2; D may be TRBD2 (6 bases). CDR1 is MDHEN and CDR2 is SYDVKM in the germline V gene. The V end lost 6 bases, the J end lost 4 bases, and 12 bases lay between the germline ends. The CDR3 consists of 14 residues. CDR3 nucleotide sequence: TGTGCCAGCAGCTGGGGAGGTACCACCGGGGAGCTGTTTTTT. Protein: CASSWGGTTGELFF. The variable domain in full, completed from reference TRBV28 and TRBJ2-2, reads DVKVTQSSRYLVKRTGEKVFLECVQDMDHENMFWYRQDPGLGLRLIYFSYDVKMKEKGDIPEGYSVSREKKERFSLILESASTNQTSMYLCASSWGGTTGELFFGEGSRLTVL.

The chain employs TRBV28 and TRBJ2-3; 7 bases line up with TRBD2. Germline V gives CDR1 MDHEN, CDR2 SYDVKM. Trimming cost V 3 bases and J 1 base; bases outside gene matches: 7. The CDR3 contains 16 residues. The CDR3 nucleotides are TGTGCCAGCAGTTTCAGGGCGGGAGCCGGCACAGATACGCAGTATTTT. This encodes CASSFRAGAGTDTQYF.

The chain joins TRBV11-2 to TRBJ1-2; tentatively, D is TRBD1 (6 bases). Trimming stripped 6 bases from V and 4 bases from J, with 15 bases between. This CDR3 is 14 amino acids long. The germline V gene has CDR1 SGHAT and CDR2 FQNNGV. The DNA for the CDR3 is TGTGCCAGCAGTTCCCCCGGGGACATCTATGGCTACACCTTC. As protein: CASSSPGDIYGYTF.

The chain joins TRBV4-1 to TRBJ2-7, with 8 bases lining up with TRBD1. With V trimmed by 2 bases and J by 2 bases, 8 bases remained unmatched. CDR1 is MGHRA, CDR2 YSYEKL, per germline. The CDR3 sequence is 16 residues long. The CDR3, as DNA: TGCGCCAGCAGCCAATTTACAGACAGGGGCCCCTACGAGCAGTACTTC. Translated: CASSQFTDRGPYEQYF.

The CDR3 loop is CASSKWTGGAGDEQFF. In nucleotides, the CDR3 is TGTGCCAGCAGCAAGTGGACAGGGGGCGCAGGGGATGAGCAGTTCTTC. J is TRBJ2-1 and V is TRBV3-1 (or the pseudogene TRBV3-2), with 11 bases aligning to TRBD1. CDR1 and CDR2 (germline): LGHDT, YNNKEL (reference sequence). The CDR3 totals 16 residues. V shed 5 bases and J 8 bases; nucleotides not matched to a gene: 11.

J is TRBJ2-7 and V is TRBV6-5, with a possible D match to TRBD2 (6 bases). Per germline, CDR1 MNHEY and CDR2 SVGAGI. This CDR3 has 14 amino acids. Trimming removed 6 bases at V and 0 bases at J, with 12 bases between. CDR3 DNA sequence: TGTGCCAGCAGGCGGGGCCGTCTCTCCTACGAGCAGTACTTC. It is translated as CASRRGRLSYEQYF.

This chain joins TRBV28 and TRBJ1-1, with D unresolved. The CDR3 spans 11 residues. Germline V gene lookup returns CDR1 MDHEN and CDR2 SYDVKM. Trimming left V 7 bases short and J 7 bases short, with 10 bases between. The CDR3 DNA sequence: TGTGCCAGCACCACCCCCGGTGAAGCTTTCTTT. Amino acid sequence: CASTTPGEAFF.

This chain links TRBV19 with TRBJ2-5; D might be TRBD1 (6 bases). Between the trimmed V and J ends, which lost 5 bases and 3 bases, there was a span of 16 bases. CDR3 size: 15 residues. Germline CDR1 LNHDA, CDR2 SQIVND (reference sequence). CDR3 sequence: CASSLSSQGKETQYF. In DNA, the CDR3 is TGTGCCAGTAGTCTTAGCAGCCAGGGGAAAGAGACCCAGTACTTC.

The chain carries TRBV24-1 and TRBJ1-2; D remains ambiguous. In germline, CDR1 is KGHDR, CDR2 SFDVKD. The CDR3 runs to 12 residues. V dropped 1 base and J dropped 4 bases, with 3 bases sitting between them. Here the CDR3 reads CATSDFVYGYTF. The CDR3 DNA sequence: TGTGCCACCAGTGATTTCGTCTATGGCTACACCTTC.

V usage is TRBV19 and J usage is TRBJ2-2; TRBD1 matches 8 bases. Looked up from germline, CDR1 is LNHDA and CDR2 is SQIVND (reference sequence). J lost 5 bases, V lost 5 bases, and 7 bases had no gene match. This CDR3 is 15 amino acids long. The CDR3 is CASSGRGRWTGELFF. CDR3 DNA sequence: TGTGCCAGTAGTGGCAGGGGGCGGTGGACCGGGGAGCTGTTTTTT. The whole variable domain, filled in from reference TRBV19 and TRBJ2-2, reads DGGITQSPKYLFRKEGQNVTLSCEQNLNHDAMYWYRQDPGQGLRLIYYSQIVNDFQKGDIAEGYSVSREKKESFPLTVTSAQKNPTAFYLCASSGRGRWTGELFFGEGSRLTVL.

This clone has a single count. The gene calls are TRBV19 and TRBJ1-2; a weak D match, TRBD1 (5 bases). CDR3 length: 15 residues. Trimming left V 0 bases short and J 7 bases short, with 15 bases between. Germline V lookup: CDR1 LNHDA, CDR2 SQIVND (reference sequence). The CDR3 is CASSIDRRAGFGYTF. CDR3 DNA: TGTGCCAGTAGTATAGATCGCAGGGCCGGGTTTGGCTACACCTTC.

The rearrangement joins TRBV27 to TRBJ1-5, with TRBD1 matching over 8 bases. The CDR3 runs to 16 residues. CDR1 and CDR2 (germline): MNHEY, SMNVEV (reference sequence). V shed 7 bases and J 2 bases; nucleotides not matched to a gene: 10. As DNA, the CDR3 is TGTGCCAGCAAATGGACAGGGATGGGGGGCAATCAGCCCCAGCATTTT. This codes for CASKWTGMGGNQPQHF.

The rearrangement uses TRBV27 and TRBJ2-2; D is unresolved. V lost 2 bases, J lost 3 bases, and 10 bases lay in between. Germline V gives CDR1 MNHEY, CDR2 SMNVEV (reference sequence). The CDR3 is 15 amino acids. CDR3 amino acids: CASSLDLRYTGELFF. Here the CDR3 DNA reads TGTGCCAGCAGTTTAGACTTAAGGTACACCGGGGAGCTGTTTTTT.

The chain combines TRBV13 with TRBJ1-1; 9 nucleotides align to TRBD1. With 5 bases clipped from V and 2 bases from J, the junction kept 9 bases outside the gene matches. CDR3 length: 16 amino acids. In germline, CDR1 is PRHDT, CDR2 FYEKMQ (reference sequence). The CDR3 reads CASSPPGTGINTEAFF. Written as DNA, the CDR3 is TGTGCCAGCAGCCCCCCCGGGACAGGGATTAACACTGAAGCTTTCTTT.

This clone occurred a few times. The sample has other DNA sequences that encode this CDR3 too. The chain links TRBV3-1 (or the pseudogene TRBV3-2) to TRBJ2-5; 7 bases match TRBD1. Germline CDR1 and CDR2: LGHDT and YNNKEL (reference sequence). V shed 4 bases and J 5 bases; nucleotides not matched to a gene: 4. The CDR3 runs to 13 residues. The CDR3 loop reads CASSPDREETQYF. The CDR3 DNA is TGTGCCAGCAGCCCCGACAGGGAGGAGACCCAGTACTTC.

The rearrangement joins TRBV7-3 to TRBJ2-1; D is ambiguous. Germline CDR1 reads SGHTA; CDR2 reads FQGTGA. This CDR3 has 13 amino acids. Trimming stripped 5 bases from V and 0 bases from J, with 5 bases between. The CDR3: CASSPSSYNEQFF. Written as DNA, the CDR3 is TGTGCCAGCAGCCCGAGCTCCTACAATGAGCAGTTCTTC.

This chain joins TRBV9 and TRBJ2-2, with 12 bases matching TRBD2. This CDR3 region has 18 residues. V lost 1 base, J lost 5 bases, and 9 bases stayed unmatched. CDR1 and CDR2 (germline): SGDLS, YYNGEE. CDR3 residues: CASSVSPLAGGPTGELFF. The CDR3 DNA reads as TGTGCCAGCAGCGTATCCCCCCTAGCGGGAGGGCCTACCGGGGAGCTGTTTTTT.

V usage is TRBV5-6 and J usage is TRBJ2-3; D is unresolved. The V end lost 2 bases, the J end lost 1 base, and 11 bases lay between the germline ends. This CDR3 comprises 15 residues. Germline CDR1 and CDR2: SGHDT and YYEEEE. The CDR3 reads CASSFPRGGTDTQYF. CDR3 nucleotides: TGTGCCAGCAGCTTTCCGCGAGGTGGCACAGATACGCAGTATTTT.

The DNA of the CDR3 is TGTGCCAGTAGTCGAGGATACAGCAATCAGCCCCAGCATTTT. Translating it yields CASSRGYSNQPQHF. V gene TRBV19 combines with J gene TRBJ1-5, with unresolved D. The V and J ends lost 5 bases and 1 base respectively, with 9 bases between them. Germline loops: CDR1 LNHDA, CDR2 SQIVND (reference sequence). The CDR3 has 14 amino acids. The full variable domain, rest sourced from reference TRBV19 and TRBJ1-5, is DGGITQSPKYLFRKEGQNVTLSCEQNLNHDAMYWYRQDPGQGLRLIYYSQIVNDFQKGDIAEGYSVSREKKESFPLTVTSAQKNPTAFYLCASSRGYSNQPQHFGDGTRLSIL.

The CDR3 DNA is TGCGCCAGCGCGGGGGGGCTCCAAGAGACCCAGTACTTC. Translating gives CASAGGLQETQYF. The V and J genes are TRBV10-1 and TRBJ2-5; 9 nucleotides agree with TRBD2. V gave up 8 bases and J gave up 1 base; unmatched junction bases: 2. CDR3 length equals 13 residues. Germline V gene data show CDR1 as WNHNN and CDR2 as SYGVQD (reference sequence).

This clone appeared once. This sequence joins TRBV2 and TRBJ1-6, with 9 bases fitting TRBD1. The ends lost 3 bases at V and 9 bases at J; junction bases unmatched: 3. CDR1 SNHLY and CDR2 FYNNEI come from the germline V gene. The CDR3 loop spans 14 amino acids. CDR3 nucleotide sequence: TGTGCCAGCAGTGATGGGACAGGGCTTTCACCCCTCCACTTT. Translation: CASSDGTGLSPLHF.

This chain joins TRBV27 and TRBJ1-3, with D possibly being TRBD1 (5 bases). Trimming cost V 7 bases and J 0 bases, with 13 bases left between them. The CDR3 loop spans 15 amino acids. CDR1 and CDR2 from the germline V gene are MNHEY and SMNVEV (reference sequence). CDR3 protein: CASMSQGLSGNTIYF. The CDR3 DNA follows: TGTGCCAGCATGAGCCAGGGACTCTCTGGAAACACCATATATTTT.

The V call is TRBV18, the J call TRBJ2-7, with a weak D call TRBD1 (6 bases). V lost 5 bases and J 2 bases, leaving 22 bases between the germline ends. CDR1 is KGHSH, CDR2 LQKENI, per germline. CDR3 size: 17 residues. In DNA, the CDR3 is TGTGCCAGCTCAACAACCCCCGGACAGCGAGTGACCTACGAGCAGTACTTC. This codes for CASSTTPGQRVTYEQYF.

This sequence joins TRBV4-2 and TRBJ2-4; 9 nucleotides line up with TRBD1. V was pared by 4 bases and J by 3 bases, with 7 bases of the junction left unmatched. CDR3 length: 16 residues. Germline lookup yields CDR1 LGHNA and CDR2 YNFKEQ. The CDR3: CASSPWDREGKNIQYF. CDR3 coding DNA: TGTGCCAGCAGCCCCTGGGACAGGGAGGGCAAAAACATTCAGTACTTC.

This sequence joins TRBV27 and TRBJ1-2, with 8 bases lining up with TRBD1. CDR1 MNHEY and CDR2 SMNVEV come from the germline V gene (reference sequence). The V segment lost 5 bases and the J segment 6 bases; nucleotides outside the gene matches: 17. The CDR3 is 17 residues long. The CDR3 region has the DNA TGTGCCAGCAGTACCGGGGGGACAGGCCGCGGTACTCATGGCTACACCTTC. As protein: CASSTGGTGRGTHGYTF.

The rearrangement uses TRBV3-1 (or the pseudogene TRBV3-2) and TRBJ1-3; unclear D gene. CDR1 is LGHDT and CDR2 is YNNKEL in the germline V gene (reference sequence). Trimming cost V 4 bases and J 0 bases, with 13 bases left between them. CDR3 length: 16 residues. Written as DNA, the CDR3 is TGTGCCAGCAGCCCGCTAAACAGTGGCTCTGGAAACACCATATATTTT. It encodes CASSPLNSGSGNTIYF.

This chain connects TRBV21-1 to TRBJ1-1; TRBD1 is the table's D call, not checked against the DNA. TRBV21-1 is a known pseudogene. The CDR3 consists of 18 residues. The CDR3 bases are TGTGCCAGCAGCAAAACACAGGGGGACACTGTAATGCAAACTGAAGCTTTCTTT. This encodes CASSKTQGDTVMQTEAFF.

This clone appeared once. The rearrangement joins TRBV28 to TRBJ2-3; 13 bases fit TRBD2. This CDR3 is built from 15 residues. The junction had 1 base not matched to a gene; V was cut back by 6 bases and J by 1 base. The germline gives CDR1 MDHEN, CDR2 SYDVKM. In DNA form, the CDR3 reads TGTGCCAGCAGCACTAGCGGGAGGGGCACAGATACGCAGTATTTT. Translation: CASSTSGRGTDTQYF.

The chain couples TRBV28 to TRBJ1-1; the D gene is possibly TRBD1 (5 bases). CDR1 is MDHEN and CDR2 is SYDVKM in the germline V gene. Trimming cost V 7 bases and J 5 bases, with 14 bases left between them. This CDR3 has 13 residues. The CDR3 protein is CASTLLGGTEAFF. The CDR3 bases are TGTGCCAGCACCTTACTCGGGGGTACTGAAGCTTTCTTT.

This clone showed up just a few times. The J gene is TRBJ2-2, the V gene TRBV6-1; the D is unclear. Germline loops: CDR1 MNHNS, CDR2 SASEGT. Between the trimmed V and J ends, which lost 1 base and 9 bases, there was a span of 6 bases. The CDR3 has 12 residues. CDR3: CASSEGLRELFF. The CDR3 nucleotides read TGTGCCAGCAGTGAAGGGCTCCGGGAGCTGTTTTTT.

The J gene is TRBJ2-1, the V gene TRBV3-1 (or the pseudogene TRBV3-2); D gene ambiguous. The germline V gene has CDR1 LGHDT and CDR2 YNNKEL (reference sequence). V dropped 1 base and J dropped 9 bases, with 10 bases sitting between them. The CDR3 spans 13 residues. CDR3 nucleotides: TGTGCCAGCAGCCAAGGTCTACTGGTTGAGCAGTTCTTC. It specifies CASSQGLLVEQFF.